Listed below are T cell receptor beta chains from one sample, sequenced in a study of preoperative IRX-2 immunotherapy in early breast cancer. Generated by immunoSEQ multiplex PCR, the TCRdb table keeps only in-frame clones and is missing some. The table records some 21,000 clones, over 80% of them present only once. The sequences come from lymph node tissue, collected after IRX-2 immunotherapy. The source of these receptors is a human donor with breast cancer. Both conserved end residues are part of each CDR3. The order of the fields is D gene, clone size, J gene, V gene, CDR3 protein, CDR3 DNA. D genes are given only for firm matches. Clone size is shown for a subset of rows, as once, few, many or a class of expanded clone.

D gene: -
clone size: -
J gene: TRBJ2-3
V gene: TRBV12-5
CDR3 protein: CASGLVQGTVTDTQYF
CDR3 DNA: TGTGCTAGTGGTTTGGTACAAGGGACGGTCACAGATACGCAGTATTTT

D gene: -
clone size: few
J gene: TRBJ1-6
V gene: TRBV6-8
CDR3 protein: CASRQILMDSPLHF
CDR3 DNA: TGTGCCAGCCGACAGATACTTATGGATTCACCCCTCCACTTT

D gene: -
clone size: -
J gene: TRBJ2-1
V gene: TRBV28
CDR3 protein: CASTSRGSYNEQFF
CDR3 DNA: TGTGCCAGCACCTCGCGGGGATCCTACAATGAGCAGTTCTTC

D gene: TRBD1
clone size: -
J gene: TRBJ1-4
V gene: TRBV29-1
CDR3 protein: CSVDGQGVGEKLFF
CDR3 DNA: TGCAGCGTTGATGGGCAGGGGGTAGGTGAAAAACTGTTTTTT

D gene: TRBD2
clone size: -
J gene: TRBJ2-3
V gene: TRBV6-8
CDR3 protein: CAAREGVSDTQYF
CDR3 DNA: TGTGCCGCCCGGGAGGGGGTCTCAGATACGCAGTATTTT

D gene: -
clone size: -
J gene: TRBJ1-2
V gene: TRBV5-1
CDR3 protein: CASSLPSIPRVPYGYTF
CDR3 DNA: TGCGCCAGCAGCTTGCCCTCAATACCGCGGGTTCCGTATGGCTACACCTTC

D gene: TRBD1
clone size: -
J gene: TRBJ2-7
V gene: TRBV6-8
CDR3 protein: CASSYSGTVSYEQYF
CDR3 DNA: TGTGCCAGCAGTTACTCAGGGACAGTATCCTACGAGCAGTACTTC

D gene: TRBD1
clone size: -
J gene: TRBJ1-2
V gene: TRBV6-8
CDR3 protein: CASSPTGWYGYTF
CDR3 DNA: TGTGCCAGCAGTCCGACAGGGTGGTATGGCTACACCTTC

D gene: -
clone size: -
J gene: TRBJ1-3
V gene: TRBV12-5
CDR3 protein: CASTTAGNTIYF
CDR3 DNA: TGTGCCAGCACGACAGCTGGAAACACCATATATTTT

D gene: -
clone size: -
J gene: TRBJ1-5
V gene: TRBV19
CDR3 protein: CASQGRNQPQHF
CDR3 DNA: TGTGCCAGTCAGGGGAGGAATCAGCCCCAGCATTTT

D gene: TRBD2
clone size: -
J gene: TRBJ2-1
V gene: TRBV15
CDR3 protein: CATSSGTSGENEQFF
CDR3 DNA: TGTGCCACCAGCAGTGGGACTAGCGGGGAAAATGAGCAGTTCTTC

D gene: TRBD2
clone size: once
J gene: TRBJ2-5
V gene: TRBV7-6
CDR3 protein: CASSLELAGMGETQYF
CDR3 DNA: TGTGCCAGCAGCTTAGAGCTAGCGGGTATGGGGGAGACCCAGTACTTC

D gene: -
clone size: -
J gene: TRBJ1-1
V gene: TRBV6-8
CDR3 protein: CASSYSRGTNEAFF
CDR3 DNA: TGTGCCAGCAGTTACTCCCGGGGGACCAATGAAGCTTTCTTT

D gene: TRBD1
clone size: -
J gene: TRBJ1-1
V gene: TRBV11-3
CDR3 protein: CASSLRDRSNTEAFF
CDR3 DNA: TGTGCCAGCAGCCTCCGGGACAGGTCGAACACTGAAGCTTTCTTT

D gene: -
clone size: -
J gene: TRBJ2-3
V gene: TRBV12-5
CDR3 protein: CASGLGDTQYF
CDR3 DNA: TGTGCTAGTGGTTTGGGGGATACGCAGTATTTT

D gene: -
clone size: -
J gene: TRBJ2-2
V gene: TRBV7-5
CDR3 protein: CASSLRLAGGKNTGELFF
CDR3 DNA: TGTGCCAGCAGTCTCCGGCTAGCGGGAGGCAAGAACACCGGGGAGCTGTTTTTT

D gene: -
clone size: -
J gene: TRBJ1-5
V gene: TRBV6-8
CDR3 protein: CASSLGRHQPQHF
CDR3 DNA: TGTGCCAGCAGCCTAGGCCGTCATCAGCCCCAGCATTTT

D gene: TRBD1
clone size: -
J gene: TRBJ1-5
V gene: TRBV6-8
CDR3 protein: CASNPGGRQPQHF
CDR3 DNA: TGTGCCAGCAACCCAGGGGGCCGGCAGCCCCAGCATTTT

D gene: -
clone size: -
J gene: TRBJ2-4
V gene: TRBV23-1
CDR3 protein: CASSQENRGRDIQYF
CDR3 DNA: TGCGCCAGCAGCCAAGAGAACCGGGGGAGAGACATTCAGTACTTC

D gene: -
clone size: -
J gene: TRBJ1-2
V gene: TRBV18
CDR3 protein: CASSPPGYYGYTF
CDR3 DNA: TGTGCCAGCTCACCACCAGGGTACTATGGCTACACCTTC

D gene: TRBD1
clone size: few
J gene: TRBJ1-4
V gene: TRBV11-3
CDR3 protein: CASSFDRGGEKLFF
CDR3 DNA: TGTGCCAGCAGCTTCGACAGGGGCGGTGAAAAACTGTTTTTT

D gene: -
clone size: -
J gene: TRBJ2-3
V gene: TRBV11-3
CDR3 protein: CASSQGGRDTDTQYF
CDR3 DNA: TGTGCCAGCAGCCAGGGTGGGCGGGACACAGATACGCAGTATTTT

D gene: -
clone size: -
J gene: TRBJ2-7
V gene: TRBV6-8
CDR3 protein: CASTSLLTGTVYEQYF
CDR3 DNA: TGTGCCAGCACCAGTCTACTTACAGGGACGGTTTACGAGCAGTACTTC

D gene: -
clone size: -
J gene: TRBJ1-5
V gene: TRBV11-3
CDR3 protein: CASSLTAGQYNQPQHF
CDR3 DNA: TGTGCCAGCAGCTTAACCGCAGGACAGTACAATCAGCCCCAGCATTTT

D gene: -
clone size: few
J gene: TRBJ1-2
V gene: TRBV18
CDR3 protein: CASSPQGEGGRYTF
CDR3 DNA: TGTGCCAGCTCACCACAGGGAGAGGGCGGGCGCTACACCTTC

D gene: TRBD1
clone size: -
J gene: TRBJ1-5
V gene: TRBV19
CDR3 protein: CASRDRAVGYNQPQHF
CDR3 DNA: TGTGCCAGTAGGGACAGGGCAGTGGGATACAATCAGCCCCAGCATTTT

D gene: TRBD2
clone size: once
J gene: TRBJ2-3
V gene: TRBV6-8
CDR3 protein: CASSPGFAGGDTQYF
CDR3 DNA: TGTGCCAGCAGCCCCGGCTTTGCGGGGGGAGATACGCAGTATTTT

D gene: -
clone size: -
J gene: TRBJ2-5
V gene: TRBV23-1
CDR3 protein: CASSRMAGQQETQYF
CDR3 DNA: TGCGCCAGCAGTCGCATGGCAGGCCAACAAGAGACCCAGTACTTC

D gene: TRBD1
clone size: few
J gene: TRBJ2-3
V gene: TRBV2
CDR3 protein: CASRVTGWVTDTQYF
CDR3 DNA: TGTGCCAGCAGGGTGACAGGGTGGGTAACAGATACGCAGTATTTT

D gene: -
clone size: -
J gene: TRBJ1-5
V gene: TRBV6-8
CDR3 protein: CASSSGNQPQHF
CDR3 DNA: TGTGCCAGCAGTTCTGGGAATCAGCCCCAGCATTTT

D gene: TRBD1
clone size: -
J gene: TRBJ2-7
V gene: TRBV23-1
CDR3 protein: CASSQSLEGDRVPYEQYF
CDR3 DNA: TGCGCCAGCAGTCAATCGTTAGAGGGGGACAGGGTCCCCTACGAGCAGTACTTC

D gene: -
clone size: few
J gene: TRBJ1-1
V gene: TRBV14
CDR3 protein: CASSQEVRGTEAFF
CDR3 DNA: TGTGCCAGCAGCCAAGAGGTTCGGGGTACTGAAGCTTTCTTT

D gene: -
clone size: -
J gene: TRBJ2-1
V gene: TRBV9
CDR3 protein: CASSGDLYSYNEQFF
CDR3 DNA: TGTGCCAGCAGCGGCGACTTATACTCCTACAATGAGCAGTTCTTC

D gene: TRBD2
clone size: -
J gene: TRBJ2-2
V gene: TRBV10-2
CDR3 protein: CASSGNSGENTGELFF
CDR3 DNA: TGCGCCAGCAGTGGAAATAGCGGGGAGAACACCGGGGAGCTGTTTTTT

D gene: -
clone size: -
J gene: TRBJ2-7
V gene: TRBV6-8
CDR3 protein: CASSGQGAILYEQYF
CDR3 DNA: TGTGCCAGCAGTGGGCAGGGAGCGATCCTCTACGAGCAGTACTTC

D gene: TRBD1
clone size: -
J gene: TRBJ2-3
V gene: TRBV19
CDR3 protein: CASNTGQGYSDTQYF
CDR3 DNA: TGTGCCAGTAACACGGGACAGGGTTATTCAGATACGCAGTATTTT

D gene: -
clone size: -
J gene: TRBJ2-7
V gene: TRBV1
CDR3 protein: CTSSQGGSCARPYEQYF
CDR3 DNA: TGCACCAGCAGCCAAGGGGGGTCCTGTGCAAGACCCTACGAGCAGTACTTC

D gene: -
clone size: -
J gene: TRBJ1-6
V gene: TRBV29-1
CDR3 protein: CSVEEGGNSPLHF
CDR3 DNA: TGCAGCGTTGAGGAAGGAGGGAATTCACCCCTCCACTTT

D gene: -
clone size: -
J gene: TRBJ1-5
V gene: TRBV18
CDR3 protein: CASSRFEGGRSQPQHF
CDR3 DNA: TGTGCCAGCTCACGGTTTGAAGGTGGGCGAAGTCAGCCCCAGCATTTT

D gene: -
clone size: -
J gene: TRBJ2-1
V gene: TRBV6-8
CDR3 protein: CASRETRVAEQFF
CDR3 DNA: TGTGCCAGCAGAGAAACCCGGGTGGCTGAGCAGTTCTTC

D gene: -
clone size: once
J gene: TRBJ1-4
V gene: TRBV29-1
CDR3 protein: CSVLGTPGGEKLFF
CDR3 DNA: TGCAGCGTCCTCGGGACACCCGGAGGGGAAAAACTGTTTTTT

D gene: TRBD1
clone size: -
J gene: TRBJ1-5
V gene: TRBV6-8
CDR3 protein: CASRRQGPQPQHF
CDR3 DNA: TGTGCCAGCAGGAGACAGGGACCTCAGCCCCAGCATTTT

D gene: TRBD1
clone size: -
J gene: TRBJ1-1
V gene: TRBV6-8
CDR3 protein: CAISGDRGNTEAFF
CDR3 DNA: TGTGCCATCAGTGGAGACAGGGGGAACACTGAAGCTTTCTTT

D gene: -
clone size: -
J gene: TRBJ1-2
V gene: TRBV18
CDR3 protein: CASSPAVAGGYTF
CDR3 DNA: TGTGCCAGCTCCCCCGCAGTGGCAGGAGGCTACACCTTC

D gene: TRBD2
clone size: few
J gene: TRBJ2-2
V gene: TRBV4-1
CDR3 protein: CASSPPGLAGIGGELFF
CDR3 DNA: TGCGCCAGCAGCCCCCCGGGACTAGCGGGGATCGGGGGGGAGCTGTTTTTT

D gene: TRBD1
clone size: -
J gene: TRBJ1-5
V gene: TRBV28
CDR3 protein: CASKGGQTPRNQPQHF
CDR3 DNA: TGTGCCAGCAAAGGGGGACAGACACCCCGCAATCAGCCCCAGCATTTT

D gene: -
clone size: -
J gene: TRBJ1-6
V gene: TRBV6-8
CDR3 protein: CASRGWEGSSYNSPLHF
CDR3 DNA: TGTGCCAGCAGGGGCTGGGAGGGAAGCTCCTATAATTCACCCCTCCACTTT